Reported below is one T cell receptor (beta chain). The record originates from a study of blood T cell repertoires in COVID-19. The data were produced by immunoSEQ multiplex PCR, yet TCRdb's version contains in-frame clones alone and is incomplete. The sample lists tens of thousands of clones; 76% were seen once. V was pared by 6 bases and J by 8 bases, with 17 bases between. Germline values: CDR1 MGHDK, CDR2 SYGVNS. There are 15 residues in the CDR3. The sample consisted of peripheral blood. This chain joins TRBV25-1 and TRBJ1-6; D unresolved. The sequence was collected from a man aged 55 to 70 with COVID-19, enrolled during active disease. CDR3 sequence reads: CASRGDQDPYSPLHF. The CDR3 DNA reads as TGTGCCAGCAGGGGAGATCAGGACCCCTATTCACCCCTCCACTTT.